This record looks at one T cell receptor (beta chain) sequence and its context. Seattle patients were enrolled while actively infected and followed longitudinally. This sample is drawn from a study of blood T cell repertoires in COVID-19. Background on the study: T cells, B-cell-depleted T cells, or PBMCs provided the cDNA or gDNA that served as material.

Original data processing: Amplification of reference gene primers was used by the study to estimate nucleated cell counts. Using immunoSEQ multiplex PCR, the repertoire was profiled, and TCRdb retains in-frame clones only, with some absent. V, J and clone size reflect that table, while D and trimming were determined from the DNA. The data hold 150,000 to 200,000 clones, with approximately 81% observed a single time. Losses at the gene ends were 3 bases for V and 4 bases for J; bases not matched to a gene: 11. Germline loops: CDR1 MDHEN, CDR2 SYDVKM. The CDR3 has 16 amino acids. The specimen sequenced was peripheral blood. This receptor was identified in a person aged 65 to 79 with COVID-19, enrolled during active disease. The rearrangement joins TRBV28 to TRBJ2-7; TRBD2 matches at 8 bases. As DNA, the CDR3 is TGTGCCAGCAGTTTCCCCCCGGGACTAGGGCAATACGAGCAGTACTTC. This encodes CASSFPPGLGQYEQYF.